This T cell receptor (beta chain) was sequenced in a study of blood T cell repertoires in COVID-19. This CDR3 region has 15 residues. CDR1 is LNHDA and CDR2 is SQIVND in the germline V gene (reference sequence). V was cut by 3 bases and J by 10 bases, with 19 bases left in between. Libraries were prepared by immunoSEQ multiplex PCR; TCRdb keeps only in-frame clonotypes and omits some of them. Counted here are over 40,000 clones, 75% to 85% occurring once; the ten biggest clones make up over 15%. The sequence was collected from a man in his forties or fifties with acute or convalescent COVID-19. V gene TRBV19 combines with J gene TRBJ2-1, with D maybe TRBD1 (5 bases). The sequencing input was peripheral blood. The CDR3 protein is CASSMTPPAGKEQFF. The DNA for the CDR3 is TGTGCCAGTAGTATGACCCCCCCGGCAGGGAAGGAGCAGTTCTTC.